This is a list of T cell receptor beta chains from one sample in a study of blood T cell repertoires in COVID-19. The data were produced by immunoSEQ multiplex PCR, yet TCRdb's version contains in-frame clones alone and is incomplete. The sample yields more than 35,000 clones, roughly nine tenths seen once. Sequenced input: peripheral blood. The receptors stem from a woman aged 30 to 39 in a cohort sampled during active COVID-19. Both conserved end residues are part of each CDR3. A D gene is named only where the DNA matches it firmly. Clone size is shown for a subset of rows, as once, few, many or a class of expanded clone.

>TRBJ1-2|TRBD1|TRBV18|-
TGTGCCAGCTCACCACTCGGCAGGGGGCGCGACTATGGCTACACCTTC
CASSPLGRGRDYGYTF
>TRBJ2-7|-|TRBV7-3|-
TGTGCCAGCAGCGTCAACAGCGGGCCGCCCTCCTACGAGCAGTACTTC
CASSVNSGPPSYEQYF
>TRBJ1-1|-|TRBV18|-
TGTGCCAGCTCACCAATGGGGCCGCGGACTGAAGCTTTCTTT
CASSPMGPRTEAFF
>TRBJ2-1|TRBD2|TRBV5-8|-
TGTGCCAGCAGCCTGGGACACAGCGGGAGTTGGAATGAGCAGTTCTTC
CASSLGHSGSWNEQFF
>TRBJ1-1|-|TRBV5-1|few
TGCGCCAGCAGCCCCGGACAGACCATGAACACTGAAGCTTTCTTT
CASSPGQTMNTEAFF
>TRBJ1-5|TRBD1|TRBV27|once
TGTGCCAGCAGTTTAGGACAGGGGAGAAATCAGCCCCAGCATTTT
CASSLGQGRNQPQHF
>TRBJ2-3|-|TRBV30|-
TGTGCCTGGAGTGAACAGGGAGATACGCAGTATTTT
CAWSEQGDTQYF
>TRBJ2-1|-|TRBV6-5|-
TGTGCCAGCACCAGACTCGGGACACAACACAATGAGCAGTTCTTC
CASTRLGTQHNEQFF
>TRBJ1-2|-|TRBV2|-
TGTGCCAGCAGTGAATCGAGGACAGCATATGGCTACACCTTC
CASSESRTAYGYTF
>TRBJ2-2|TRBD2|TRBV28|-
TGTGCCAGCATCCTGGGAGGGGCCCGGAACACCGGGGAGCTGTTTTTT
CASILGGARNTGELFF
>TRBJ1-2|TRBD1|TRBV10-3|-
TGTGCCATCAGCCTTGAGGGGACAGGTGGCTACACCTTC
CAISLEGTGGYTF
>TRBJ1-1|-|TRBV24-1|few
TGTGCCACCAGTGTCCAACGTCAGGGAAGCACTGAAGCTTTCTTT
CATSVQRQGSTEAFF
>TRBJ1-5|TRBD1|TRBV6-2/TRBV6-3|-
TGTGCCAGCAGTTCCGGGACAGGGGGCATACATCAGCCCCAGCATTTT
CASSSGTGGIHQPQHF
>TRBJ2-3|TRBD1|TRBV7-9|-
TGTGCCAGCAGCAAGAGGGACAGTACAGATACGCAGTATTTT
CASSKRDSTDTQYF
>TRBJ1-4|TRBD1|TRBV28|-
TGTGCCAGCAGTTTCGTTAAAGGGGGCTCTTGGGGCGTGCGGTTGGAGCGGTCTAATGAAAAACTGTTTTTT
CASSFVKGGSWGVRLERSNEKLFF
>TRBJ1-2|-|TRBV2|few
TGTGCCAGCAGTGAACGGCAGGGTGGATTGGGTGGCTACACCTTC
CASSERQGGLGGYTF
>TRBJ2-7|-|TRBV4-2|-
TGTGCCAGCAGCCAAGATCAGGGTTACGAGCAGTACTTC
CASSQDQGYEQYF
>TRBJ2-3|TRBD2|TRBV19|-
TGTGCCAGTAGAGAATTCCGTTCGGGGGGAACAGATACGCAGTATTTT
CASREFRSGGTDTQYF
>TRBJ2-1|-|TRBV24-1|-
TGTGCCACCAGTGATTTCCCCCCCCGGGACAAGGTTAATGAGCAGTTCTTC
CATSDFPPRDKVNEQFF
>TRBJ1-1|-|TRBV7-9|-
TGTGCCAGCAGCTCCGGGTACACTGAAGCTTTCTTT
CASSSGYTEAFF
>TRBJ2-1|-|TRBV21-1|-
TGTGCCAGCAGCAAACTACCGACTAGCGGGAGTCCCAATGAGCAGTTCTTC
CASSKLPTSGSPNEQFF
>TRBJ2-2|-|TRBV14|few
TGTGCCAGCAGCCAAGATCGGGGCGGGGAGCTGTTTTTT
CASSQDRGGELFF
>TRBJ2-2|TRBD2|TRBV19|-
TGTGCCAGTAGTTCACTAGCGGGAGGAAAAACCGGGGAGCTGTTTTTT
CASSSLAGGKTGELFF